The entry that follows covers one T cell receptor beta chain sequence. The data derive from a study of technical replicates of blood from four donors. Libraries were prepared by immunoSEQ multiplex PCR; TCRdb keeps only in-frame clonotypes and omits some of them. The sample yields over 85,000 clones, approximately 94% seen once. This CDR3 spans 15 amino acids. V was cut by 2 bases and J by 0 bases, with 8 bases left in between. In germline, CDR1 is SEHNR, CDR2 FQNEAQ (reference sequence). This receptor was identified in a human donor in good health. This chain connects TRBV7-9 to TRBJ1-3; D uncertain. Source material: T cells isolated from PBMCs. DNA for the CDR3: TGTGCCAGCAGCTTAAACAGCTTCTCTGGAAACACCATATATTTT. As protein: CASSLNSFSGNTIYF.